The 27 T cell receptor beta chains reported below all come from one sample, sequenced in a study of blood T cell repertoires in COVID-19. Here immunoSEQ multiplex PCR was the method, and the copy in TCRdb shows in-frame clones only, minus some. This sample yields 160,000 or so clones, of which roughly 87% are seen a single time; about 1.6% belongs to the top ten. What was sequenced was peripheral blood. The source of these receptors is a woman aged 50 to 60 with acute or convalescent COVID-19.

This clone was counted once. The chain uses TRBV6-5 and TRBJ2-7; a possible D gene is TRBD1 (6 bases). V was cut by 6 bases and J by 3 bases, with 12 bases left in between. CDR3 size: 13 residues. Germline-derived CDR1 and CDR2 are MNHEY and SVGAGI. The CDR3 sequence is CASRGASLYEQYF. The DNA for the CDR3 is TGTGCCAGCAGGGGGGCTAGTCTCTACGAGCAGTACTTC.

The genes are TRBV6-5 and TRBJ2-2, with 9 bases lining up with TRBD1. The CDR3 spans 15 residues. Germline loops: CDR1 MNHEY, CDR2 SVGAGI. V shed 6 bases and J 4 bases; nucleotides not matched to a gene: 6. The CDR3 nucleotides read TGTGCCAGCAGGTTCCGGGACAGGGTCACCGGGGAGCTGTTTTTT. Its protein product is CASRFRDRVTGELFF.

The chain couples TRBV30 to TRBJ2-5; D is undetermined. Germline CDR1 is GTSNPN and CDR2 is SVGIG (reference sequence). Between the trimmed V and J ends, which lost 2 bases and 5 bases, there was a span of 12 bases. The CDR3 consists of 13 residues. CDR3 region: CAWSRGDLETQYF. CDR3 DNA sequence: TGTGCCTGGAGTCGAGGTGACCTTGAGACCCAGTACTTC.

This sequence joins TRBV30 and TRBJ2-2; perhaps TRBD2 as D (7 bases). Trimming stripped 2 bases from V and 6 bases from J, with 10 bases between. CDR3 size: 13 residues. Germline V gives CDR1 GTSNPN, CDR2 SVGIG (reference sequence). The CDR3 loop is CAWSFGGPGELFF. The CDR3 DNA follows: TGTGCCTGGAGTTTCGGGGGGCCCGGGGAGCTGTTTTTT.

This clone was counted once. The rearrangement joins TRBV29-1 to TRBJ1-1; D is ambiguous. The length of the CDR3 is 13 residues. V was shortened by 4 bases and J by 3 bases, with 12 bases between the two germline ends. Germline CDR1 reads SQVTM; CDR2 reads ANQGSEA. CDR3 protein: CSVGSPGDTEAFF. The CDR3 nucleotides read TGCAGCGTTGGATCCCCCGGGGACACTGAAGCTTTCTTT.

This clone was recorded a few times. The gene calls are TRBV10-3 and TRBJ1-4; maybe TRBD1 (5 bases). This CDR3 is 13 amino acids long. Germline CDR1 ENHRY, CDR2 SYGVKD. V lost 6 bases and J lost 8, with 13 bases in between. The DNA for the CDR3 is TGTGCCATCAGGCAGGGAAGGGGCGAAAAACTGTTTTTT. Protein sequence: CAIRQGRGEKLFF.

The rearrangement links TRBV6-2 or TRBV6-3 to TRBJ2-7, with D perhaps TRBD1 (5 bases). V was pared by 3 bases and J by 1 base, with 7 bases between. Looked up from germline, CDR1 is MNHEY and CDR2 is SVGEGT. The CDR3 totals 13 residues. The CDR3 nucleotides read TGTGCCAGCAGTTATAAGGGGTCCTACGAGCAGTACTTC. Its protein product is CASSYKGSYEQYF.

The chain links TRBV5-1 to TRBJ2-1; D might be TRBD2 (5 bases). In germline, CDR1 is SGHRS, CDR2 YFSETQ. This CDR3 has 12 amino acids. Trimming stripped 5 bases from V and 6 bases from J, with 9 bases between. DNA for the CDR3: TGCGCCAGCAGTTCGGGGATCAATGAGCAGTTCTTC. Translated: CASSSGINEQFF.

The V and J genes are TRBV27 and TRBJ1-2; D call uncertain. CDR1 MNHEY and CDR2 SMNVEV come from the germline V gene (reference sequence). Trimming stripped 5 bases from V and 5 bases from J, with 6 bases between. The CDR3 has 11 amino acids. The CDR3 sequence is CASSGGYGYTF. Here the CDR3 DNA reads TGTGCCAGCAGTGGAGGGTATGGCTACACCTTC.

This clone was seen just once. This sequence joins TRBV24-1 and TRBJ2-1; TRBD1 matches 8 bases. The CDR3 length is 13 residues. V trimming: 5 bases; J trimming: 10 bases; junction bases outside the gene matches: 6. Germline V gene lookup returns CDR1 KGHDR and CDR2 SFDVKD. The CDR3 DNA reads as TGTGCCACCAGTGGTATAACAGGGGGGGAGCAGTTCTTC. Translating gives CATSGITGGEQFF.

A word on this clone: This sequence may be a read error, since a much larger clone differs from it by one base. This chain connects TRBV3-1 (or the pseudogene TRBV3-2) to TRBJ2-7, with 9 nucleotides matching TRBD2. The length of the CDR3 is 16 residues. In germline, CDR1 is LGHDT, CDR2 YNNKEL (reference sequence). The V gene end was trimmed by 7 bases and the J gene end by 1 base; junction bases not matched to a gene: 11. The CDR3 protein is CASNHGGLAGSYEQYF. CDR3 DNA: TGTGCCAGCAACCATGGGGGACTAGCAGGGTCCTACGAGCAGTACTTC.

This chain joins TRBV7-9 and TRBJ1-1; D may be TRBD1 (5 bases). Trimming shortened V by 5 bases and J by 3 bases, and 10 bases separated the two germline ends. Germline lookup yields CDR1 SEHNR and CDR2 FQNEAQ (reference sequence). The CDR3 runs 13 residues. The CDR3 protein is CASSGGADTEAFF. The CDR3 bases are TGTGCCAGCAGCGGCGGGGCGGACACTGAAGCTTTCTTT.

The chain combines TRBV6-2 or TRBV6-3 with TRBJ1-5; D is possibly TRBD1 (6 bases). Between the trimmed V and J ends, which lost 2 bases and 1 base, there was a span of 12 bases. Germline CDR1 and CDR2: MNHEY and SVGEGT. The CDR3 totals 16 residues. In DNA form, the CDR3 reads TGTGCCAGCAGTTACCCACCGGACAGAAGCAATCAGCCCCAGCATTTT. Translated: CASSYPPDRSNQPQHF.

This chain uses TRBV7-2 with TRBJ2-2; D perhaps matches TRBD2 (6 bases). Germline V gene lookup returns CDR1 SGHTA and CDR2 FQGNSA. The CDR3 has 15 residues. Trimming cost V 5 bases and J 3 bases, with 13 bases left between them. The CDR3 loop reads CASSQGLQYTGELFF. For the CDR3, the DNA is TGTGCCAGCAGCCAGGGACTCCAGTACACCGGGGAGCTGTTTTTT.

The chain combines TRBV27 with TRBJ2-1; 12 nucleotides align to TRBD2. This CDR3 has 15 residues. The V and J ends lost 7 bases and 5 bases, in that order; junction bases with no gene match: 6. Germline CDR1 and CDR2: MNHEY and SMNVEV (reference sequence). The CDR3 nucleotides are TGTGCCAGCACCTTGGGACTAGCGGGCGACAATGAGCAGTTCTTC. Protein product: CASTLGLAGDNEQFF.

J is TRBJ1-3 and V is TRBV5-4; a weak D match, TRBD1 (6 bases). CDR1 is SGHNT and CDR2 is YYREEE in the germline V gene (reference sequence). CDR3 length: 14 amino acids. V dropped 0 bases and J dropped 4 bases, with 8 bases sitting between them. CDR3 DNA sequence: TGTGCCAGCAGCTTGGGGGGGCTAGGAAACACCATATATTTT. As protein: CASSLGGLGNTIYF.

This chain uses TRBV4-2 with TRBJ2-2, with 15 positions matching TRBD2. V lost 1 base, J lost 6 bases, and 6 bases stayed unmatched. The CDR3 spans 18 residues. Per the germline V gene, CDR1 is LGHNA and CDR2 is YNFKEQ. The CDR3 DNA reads TGTGCCAGCAGCCAAGCAGGACTAGCGGGGGGGCCCTCCGGGGAGCTGTTTTTT. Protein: CASSQAGLAGGPSGELFF.

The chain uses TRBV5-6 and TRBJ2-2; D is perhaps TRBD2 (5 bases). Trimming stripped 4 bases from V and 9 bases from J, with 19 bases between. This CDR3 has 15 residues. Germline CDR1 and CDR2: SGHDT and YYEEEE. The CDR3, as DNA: TGTGCCAGCAGCGGTCCACGAACACCGGGGAGGGAGCTGTTTTTT. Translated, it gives CASSGPRTPGRELFF.

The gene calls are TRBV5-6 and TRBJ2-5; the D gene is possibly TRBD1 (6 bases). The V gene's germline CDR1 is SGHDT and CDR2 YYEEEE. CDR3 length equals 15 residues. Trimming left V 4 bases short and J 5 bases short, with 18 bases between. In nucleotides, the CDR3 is TGTGCCAGCAGCCTTTCCTACAGGGAAGTGGAGACCCAGTACTTC. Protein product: CASSLSYREVETQYF.

CDR3 sequence (DNA): TGCAGTGCTAGTCCTTCGACAGGGGAGAATTCACCCCTCCACTTT. Translating it yields CSASPSTGENSPLHF. The chain combines TRBV20-1 with TRBJ1-6, with 8 bases that match TRBD1. The germline gives CDR1 DFQATT, CDR2 SNEGSKA (reference sequence). CDR3 length equals 15 residues. Unmatched junction bases numbered 8, after V lost 3 bases and J lost 7 bases.

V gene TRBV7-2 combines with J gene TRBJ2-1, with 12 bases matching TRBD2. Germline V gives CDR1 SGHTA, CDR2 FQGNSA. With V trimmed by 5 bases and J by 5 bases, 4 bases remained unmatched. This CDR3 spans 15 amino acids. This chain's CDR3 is CASSPLAGGHNEQFF. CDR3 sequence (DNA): TGTGCCAGCAGCCCCCTAGCGGGGGGGCACAATGAGCAGTTCTTC.

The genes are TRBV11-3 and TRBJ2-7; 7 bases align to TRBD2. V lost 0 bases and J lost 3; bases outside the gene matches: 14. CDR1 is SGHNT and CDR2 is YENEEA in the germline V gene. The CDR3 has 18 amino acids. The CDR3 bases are TGTGCCAGCAGCTTAGAGGGGAGTTCGGGGGGTGCCGTCTACGAGCAGTACTTC. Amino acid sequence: CASSLEGSSGGAVYEQYF.

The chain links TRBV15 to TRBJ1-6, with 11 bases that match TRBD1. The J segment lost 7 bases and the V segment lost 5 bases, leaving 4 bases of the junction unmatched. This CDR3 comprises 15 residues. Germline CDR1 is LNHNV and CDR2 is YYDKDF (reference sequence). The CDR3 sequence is CATSGQGAENSPLHF. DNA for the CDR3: TGTGCCACCAGCGGACAGGGGGCTGAAAATTCACCCCTCCACTTT.

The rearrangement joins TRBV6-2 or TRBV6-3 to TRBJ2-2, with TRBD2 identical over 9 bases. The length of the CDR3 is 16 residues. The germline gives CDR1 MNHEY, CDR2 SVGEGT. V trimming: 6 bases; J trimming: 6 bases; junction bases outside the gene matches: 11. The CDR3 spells CASSPRPGLASGELFF. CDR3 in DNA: TGTGCCAGCAGCCCTAGACCGGGACTAGCCTCCGGGGAGCTGTTTTTT.

CDR3: CASSSRGKGGADTQYF. The CDR3 region has the DNA TGTGCCAGCAGCTCCAGGGGTAAAGGGGGCGCAGATACGCAGTATTTT. The chain has TRBV7-9 and TRBJ2-3, with 7 bases identical to TRBD1. CDR3 length equals 16 residues. Germline CDR1 SEHNR, CDR2 FQNEAQ (reference sequence). With 4 bases clipped from V and 4 bases from J, the junction kept 11 bases outside the gene matches.

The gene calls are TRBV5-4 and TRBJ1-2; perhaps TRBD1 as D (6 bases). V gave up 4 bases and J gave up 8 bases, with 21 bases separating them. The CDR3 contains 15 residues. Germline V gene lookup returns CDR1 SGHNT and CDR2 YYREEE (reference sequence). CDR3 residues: CASSPDQGRVKGYTF. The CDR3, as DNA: TGTGCCAGCAGCCCGGATCAGGGGAGGGTTAAGGGCTACACCTTC.

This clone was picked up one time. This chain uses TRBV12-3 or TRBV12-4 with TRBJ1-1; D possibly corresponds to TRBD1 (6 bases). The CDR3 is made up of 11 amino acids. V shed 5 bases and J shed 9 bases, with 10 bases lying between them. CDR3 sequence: CASSNGQQAFF. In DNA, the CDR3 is TGTGCCAGCAGTAACGGACAGCAAGCTTTCTTT.